This T cell receptor (beta chain) was identified during a study of cytomegalovirus exposure and HLA in healthy donors. The study, taken as a whole, reports: TCR beta chains numbering approximately 150 were designated cytomegalovirus-associated. When analyzed later, a missense DCLRE1C variant was found to be linked to TCR beta V- and J-gene trimming. Judged likely to be a sequencing artifact was a cluster of highly shared sequence variants. HLA alleles showed associations with 16,951 TCR beta sequences in a later analysis, at a 0.05 false discovery rate.

As concerns this clone: What it binds is unknown.

Researchers ran the PCR with 60 Vbeta and 13 Jbeta primers. Sequenced by immunoSEQ multiplex PCR; TCRdb stores in-frame clones only, minus some. Of approximately 210,000 clones in the sample, roughly 83% were seen once. J lost 7 bases, V lost 0 bases, and 4 bases had no gene match. The germline gives CDR1 SEHNR, CDR2 FQNEAQ (reference sequence). CDR3 length: 15 residues. The chain links TRBV7-9 to TRBJ2-4; the match to TRBD1 covers 9 bases. The sample comprised PBMCs. The source is a woman between 45 and 65 years old in good health and CMV-seronegative. The CDR3 DNA reads as TGTGCCAGCAGCTTAGCTGGGGACAGGGACAACATTCAGTACTTC. Amino acids: CASSLAGDRDNIQYF.